Sequencing of this T cell receptor (beta chain) was carried out in a study of monozygotic twins with inflammatory bowel disease. Study-wide results and limits: Data gave no support to a single strong signal or clonotype associated with IBD.

Collection of an approximately 2.6 ml blood sample took place per donor. Through template switching, UMIs that included a 6-nucleotide sample barcode were added. Following a re-call of the 5' RACE reads, TCRdb has one entry per CDR3 protein and lacks DNA. The table for this sample gives 300,000 to 400,000 distinct CDR3 sequences. CDR1 MNHEY and CDR2 SVGAGI come from the germline V gene. The CDR3 covers 15 residues. As for this clonotype: No antigen is known for it.

The rearrangement links TRBV6-5 to TRBJ2-2. This sequence was found in a human donor with ulcerative colitis or Crohn's disease, or a healthy co-twin of an affected twin (not recorded which). The sequenced sample consisted of blood. CDR3 loop: CASSYSSPNTGELFF.